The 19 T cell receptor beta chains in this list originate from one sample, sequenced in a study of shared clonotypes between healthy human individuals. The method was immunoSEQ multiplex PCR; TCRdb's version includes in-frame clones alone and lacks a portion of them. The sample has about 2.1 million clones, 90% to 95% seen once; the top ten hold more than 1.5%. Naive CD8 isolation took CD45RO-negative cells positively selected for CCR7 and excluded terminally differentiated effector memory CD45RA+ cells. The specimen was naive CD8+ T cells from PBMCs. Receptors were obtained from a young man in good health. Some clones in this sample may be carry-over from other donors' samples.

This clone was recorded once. The CDR3 DNA reads as TGTGCCAGCAGCTCACTAGCGGGAGGGCCCCTAGATACGCAGTATTTT. As protein: CASSSLAGGPLDTQYF. The chain is built from TRBV7-9 and TRBJ2-3, with 13 nucleotides matching TRBD2. The CDR3 is 16 residues long. The V gene end was trimmed by 4 bases and the J gene end by 5 bases; junction bases not matched to a gene: 6. Germline values: CDR1 SEHNR, CDR2 FQNEAQ (reference sequence).

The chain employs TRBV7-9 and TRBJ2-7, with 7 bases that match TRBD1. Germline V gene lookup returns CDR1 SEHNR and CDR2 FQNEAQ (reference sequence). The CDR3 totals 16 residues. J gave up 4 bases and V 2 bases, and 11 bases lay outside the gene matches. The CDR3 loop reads CASSLNSGTVIYEQYF. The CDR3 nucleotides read TGTGCCAGCAGCTTAAATTCGGGGACAGTCATTTACGAGCAGTACTTC.

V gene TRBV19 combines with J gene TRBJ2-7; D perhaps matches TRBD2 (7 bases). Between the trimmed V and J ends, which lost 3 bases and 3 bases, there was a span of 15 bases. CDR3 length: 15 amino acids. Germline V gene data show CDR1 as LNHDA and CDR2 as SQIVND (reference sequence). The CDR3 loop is CASSMGGGPFYEQYF. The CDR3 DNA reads TGTGCCAGTAGTATGGGAGGGGGGCCCTTCTACGAGCAGTACTTC.

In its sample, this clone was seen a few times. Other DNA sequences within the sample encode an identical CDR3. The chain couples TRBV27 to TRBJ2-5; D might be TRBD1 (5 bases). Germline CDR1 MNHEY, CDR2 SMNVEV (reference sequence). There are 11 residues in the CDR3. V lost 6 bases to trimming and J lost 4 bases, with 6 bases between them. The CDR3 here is CASRGPETQYF. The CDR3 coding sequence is TGTGCCAGCAGGGGGCCAGAGACCCAGTACTTC.

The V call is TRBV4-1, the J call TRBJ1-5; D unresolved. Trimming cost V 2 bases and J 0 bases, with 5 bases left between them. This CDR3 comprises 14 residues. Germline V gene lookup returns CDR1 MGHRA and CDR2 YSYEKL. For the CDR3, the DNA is TGCGCCAGCAGCCAACAGTATAGCAATCAGCCCCAGCATTTT. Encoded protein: CASSQQYSNQPQHF.

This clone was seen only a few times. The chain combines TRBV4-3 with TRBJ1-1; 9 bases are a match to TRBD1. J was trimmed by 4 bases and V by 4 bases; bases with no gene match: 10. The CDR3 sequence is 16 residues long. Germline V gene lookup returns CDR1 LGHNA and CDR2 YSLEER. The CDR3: CASSRGWTGDRTEAFF. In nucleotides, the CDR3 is TGCGCCAGCAGCCGAGGATGGACAGGGGATCGCACTGAAGCTTTCTTT.

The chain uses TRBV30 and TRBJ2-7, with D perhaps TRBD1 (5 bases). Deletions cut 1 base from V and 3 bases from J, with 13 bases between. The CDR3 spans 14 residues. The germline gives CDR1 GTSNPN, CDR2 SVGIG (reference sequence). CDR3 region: CAWSAVGQGYEQYF. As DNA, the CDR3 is TGTGCCTGGAGTGCGGTGGGGCAGGGCTACGAGCAGTACTTC.

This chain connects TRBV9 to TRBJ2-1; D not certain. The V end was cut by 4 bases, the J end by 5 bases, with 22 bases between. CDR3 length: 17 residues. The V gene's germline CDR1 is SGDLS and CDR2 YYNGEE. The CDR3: CASSLPDQPRYNNEQFF. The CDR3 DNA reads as TGTGCCAGCAGCCTTCCGGACCAGCCACGATACAACAATGAGCAGTTCTTC.

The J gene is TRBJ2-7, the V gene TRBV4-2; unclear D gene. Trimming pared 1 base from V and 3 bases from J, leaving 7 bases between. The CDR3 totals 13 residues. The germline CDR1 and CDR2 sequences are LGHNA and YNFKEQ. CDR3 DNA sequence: TGTGCCAGCAGCCAAGGAGACAACTACGAGCAGTACTTC. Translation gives CASSQGDNYEQYF.

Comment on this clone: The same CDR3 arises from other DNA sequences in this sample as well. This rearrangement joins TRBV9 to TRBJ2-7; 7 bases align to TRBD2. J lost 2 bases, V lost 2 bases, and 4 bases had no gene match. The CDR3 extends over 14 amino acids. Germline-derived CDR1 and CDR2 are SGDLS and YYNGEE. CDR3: CASSVGGSTYEQYF. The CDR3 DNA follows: TGTGCCAGCAGCGTGGGAGGGTCGACCTACGAGCAGTACTTC.

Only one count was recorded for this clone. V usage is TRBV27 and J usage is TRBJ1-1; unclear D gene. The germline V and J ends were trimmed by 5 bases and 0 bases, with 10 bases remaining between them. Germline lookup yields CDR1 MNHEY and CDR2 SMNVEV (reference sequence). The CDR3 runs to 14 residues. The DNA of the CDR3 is TGTGCCAGCAGTCTAATGGGGTTGAACACTGAAGCTTTCTTT. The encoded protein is CASSLMGLNTEAFF.

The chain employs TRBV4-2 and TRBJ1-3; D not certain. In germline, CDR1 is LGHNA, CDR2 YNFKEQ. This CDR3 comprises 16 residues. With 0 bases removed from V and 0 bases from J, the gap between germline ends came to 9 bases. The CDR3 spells CASSQDVWRSGNTIYF. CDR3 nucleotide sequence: TGTGCCAGCAGCCAAGATGTTTGGCGCTCTGGAAACACCATATATTTT.

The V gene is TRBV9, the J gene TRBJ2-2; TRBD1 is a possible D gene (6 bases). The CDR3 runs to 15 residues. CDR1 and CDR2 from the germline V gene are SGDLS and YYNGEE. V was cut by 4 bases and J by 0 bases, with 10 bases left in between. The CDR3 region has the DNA TGTGCCAGCAGCACGTACAGGGCGAACACCGGGGAGCTGTTTTTT. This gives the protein CASSTYRANTGELFF.

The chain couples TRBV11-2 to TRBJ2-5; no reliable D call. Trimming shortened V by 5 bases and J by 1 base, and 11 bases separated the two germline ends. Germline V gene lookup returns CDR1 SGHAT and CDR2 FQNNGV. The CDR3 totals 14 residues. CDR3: CASSRVVVQETQYF. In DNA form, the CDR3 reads TGTGCCAGCAGCCGGGTAGTTGTCCAAGAGACCCAGTACTTC.

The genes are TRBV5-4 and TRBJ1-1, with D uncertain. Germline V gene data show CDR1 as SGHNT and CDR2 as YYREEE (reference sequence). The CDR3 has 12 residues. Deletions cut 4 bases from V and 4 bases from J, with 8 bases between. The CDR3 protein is CASSTGLTEAFF. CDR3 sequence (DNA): TGTGCCAGCAGCACCGGACTCACTGAAGCTTTCTTT.

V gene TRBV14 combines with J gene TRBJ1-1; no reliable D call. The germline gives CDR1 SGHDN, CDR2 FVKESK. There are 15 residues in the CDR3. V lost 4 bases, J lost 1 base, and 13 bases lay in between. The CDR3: CASSPYPGGNTEAFF. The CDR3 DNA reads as TGTGCCAGCAGCCCTTACCCGGGCGGGAACACTGAAGCTTTCTTT.

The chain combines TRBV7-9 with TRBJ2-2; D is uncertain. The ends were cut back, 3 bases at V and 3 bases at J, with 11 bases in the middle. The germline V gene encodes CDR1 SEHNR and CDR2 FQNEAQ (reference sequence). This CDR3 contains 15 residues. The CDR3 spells CASSFVRPDTGELFF. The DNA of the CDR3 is TGTGCCAGCAGCTTCGTCCGGCCAGACACCGGGGAGCTGTTTTTT.

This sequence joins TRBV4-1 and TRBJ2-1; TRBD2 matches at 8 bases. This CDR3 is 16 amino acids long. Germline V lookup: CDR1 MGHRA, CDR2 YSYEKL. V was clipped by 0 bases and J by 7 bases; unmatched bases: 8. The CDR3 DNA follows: TGCGCCAGCAGCCAAGAAGACGGGAGGGCCGCGAATGAGCAGTTCTTC. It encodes CASSQEDGRAANEQFF.

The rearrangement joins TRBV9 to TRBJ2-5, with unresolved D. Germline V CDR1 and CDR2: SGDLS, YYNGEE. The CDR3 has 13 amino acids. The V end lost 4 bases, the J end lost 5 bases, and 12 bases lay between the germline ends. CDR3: CASSPENRETQYF. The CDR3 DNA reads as TGTGCCAGCAGCCCTGAGAACCGGGAGACCCAGTACTTC.